Below are 10 T cell receptor beta chains sequenced from a single sample in a study of blood T cells in healthy people across ages. With a J-beta primer mix and a sample-barcoded 5' primer, a second PCR ran about 6 to 11 cycles. TCRdb reprocessed the 5' RACE reads via MiXCR and lists one record per CDR3 protein. This table holds fewer than 900,000 distinct CDR3 sequences, 43% found once. The sample taken for sequencing was blood. The receptors were sampled from a woman aged 55-69 years in good health.

The J gene is TRBJ2-7, the V gene TRBV6-1; 8 bases map to TRBD2. This CDR3 has 17 residues. Germline V CDR1 and CDR2: MNHNS, SASEGT. The junction had 15 bases not matched to a gene; V was cut back by 5 bases and J by 3 bases. CDR3 sequence (DNA): TGTGCCAGCAGTACCTATTCAGCGGGAGCACCCTTCTACGAGCAGTACTTC. As protein: CASSTYSAGAPFYEQYF.

The chain joins TRBV7-9 to TRBJ2-5; 7 nucleotides agree with TRBD2. The germline CDR1 and CDR2 sequences are SEHNR and FQNEAQ (reference sequence). This CDR3 has 18 amino acids. The V segment lost 1 base and the J segment 1 base; nucleotides outside the gene matches: 12. The CDR3 region is CASSLGLAVPPGQETQYF. The CDR3, as DNA: TGTGCCAGCAGCTTAGGGCTAGCGGTCCCGCCAGGCCAAGAGACCCAGTACTTC.

In regard to this clonotype: Likely a read error: the CDR3 ends without its conserved phenylalanine or tryptophan. The rearrangement links TRBV29-1 to TRBJ2-7; 10 bases line up with TRBD1. The CDR3 totals 15 residues. Germline trimming cut 3 bases from V and 6 bases from J; bases unmatched to any gene: 11. CDR1 is SQVTM, CDR2 ANQGSEA, per germline. Written as DNA, the CDR3 is TGCAGCGTTGATGACACGGGACAGGGGTCCGGCGAGCAGTACCTC. Residues: CSVDDTGQGSGEQYL.

This clonotype was recorded a few times. The chain couples TRBV7-2 to TRBJ2-7; D is uncertain. The germline gives CDR1 SGHTA, CDR2 FQGNSA. This CDR3 region has 14 residues. Trimming took 5 bases from V and 2 from J, leaving 13 bases between them. CDR3: CASSHGFGAYEQYF. CDR3 bases: TGTGCCAGCAGCCACGGCTTTGGGGCCTACGAGCAGTACTTC.

This chain links TRBV11-2 with TRBJ2-3; 8 positions match TRBD1. Trimming removed 3 bases from V and 14 bases from J; junction bases left unmatched: 10. The CDR3 is 13 amino acids. Germline values: CDR1 SGHAT, CDR2 FQNNGV. As DNA, the CDR3 is TGTGCCAGCAGCTTGGGGACAGGCGTACATGGGTATTTT. Protein: CASSLGTGVHGYF.

This clonotype turned up a few times. The rearrangement uses TRBV7-2 and TRBJ2-7; 15 bases are shared with TRBD2. The DNA end is more similar to TRBJ2-5, so the J call may be wrong. CDR3 length: 17 residues. Germline values: CDR1 SGHTA, CDR2 FQGNSA. The CDR3 reads CASRWTSGRGRRETQYF. The CDR3 coding sequence is TGTGCCAGCAGATGGACTAGCGGGAGGGGGAGGAGGGAGACCCAGTACTTC.

The chain uses TRBV27 and TRBJ2-5; 10 bases line up with TRBD1. The CDR3 has 13 amino acids. Germline assignment: CDR1 MNHEY and CDR2 SMNVEV (reference sequence). The J segment lost 11 bases and the V segment lost 7 bases, leaving 10 bases of the junction unmatched. Here the CDR3 DNA reads TGTGCCAGCACCGGGACAGGGGTCAATGGGCAGTACTTC. This translates into CASTGTGVNGQYF.

This chain joins TRBV12-3 or TRBV12-4 and TRBJ2-7; D is possibly TRBD1 (5 bases). V was pared by 7 bases and J by 7 bases, with 23 bases between. The CDR3 extends over 15 amino acids. In DNA, the CDR3 is TGTGCCAGCAAATCTGACCAGGCCCATAGGGGTGAGCAGTACTTC. Its translation is CASKSDQAHRGEQYF.

The chain employs TRBV12-3 or TRBV12-4 and TRBJ1-2; TRBD1 agrees at 12 bases. The CDR3 is made up of 16 amino acids. J was trimmed by 8 bases and V by 6 bases; bases with no gene match: 13. In DNA, the CDR3 is TGTGCCAGCAGAGAACCGGGGACAGGGGGCGCGAAAGGCTACACCTTC. Translated, it gives CASREPGTGGAKGYTF.

This chain links TRBV28 with TRBJ1-1; 7 bases match TRBD1. Germline CDR1 is MDHEN and CDR2 is SYDVKM. This CDR3 spans 13 amino acids. Germline trimming cut 6 bases from V and 6 bases from J; bases unmatched to any gene: 7. The DNA of the CDR3 is TGTGCCAGCAGGAGGAGGGGACAGTCTGAAGCTTTCTTT. As protein: CASRRRGQSEAFF.